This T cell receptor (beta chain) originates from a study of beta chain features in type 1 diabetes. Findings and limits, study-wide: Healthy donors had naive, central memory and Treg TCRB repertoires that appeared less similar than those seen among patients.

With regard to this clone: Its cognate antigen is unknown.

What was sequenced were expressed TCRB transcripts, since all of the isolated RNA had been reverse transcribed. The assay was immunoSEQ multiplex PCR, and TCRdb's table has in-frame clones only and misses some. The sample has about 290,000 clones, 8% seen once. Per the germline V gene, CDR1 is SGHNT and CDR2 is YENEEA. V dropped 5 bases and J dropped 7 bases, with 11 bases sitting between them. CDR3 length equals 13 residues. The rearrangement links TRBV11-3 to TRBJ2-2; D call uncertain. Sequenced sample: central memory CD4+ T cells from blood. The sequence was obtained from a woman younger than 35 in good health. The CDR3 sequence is CASSPEIDGELFF. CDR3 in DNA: TGTGCCAGCAGCCCCGAGATTGACGGGGAGCTGTTTTTT.